This T cell receptor beta chain was retrieved from a study of cytomegalovirus exposure and HLA in healthy donors. Germline assignment: CDR1 MNHEY and CDR2 SMNVEV (reference sequence). The CDR3 extends over 17 amino acids. V lost 6 bases to trimming and J lost 0 bases, with 15 bases between them. In the PCR, 60 Vbeta and 13 Jbeta primers were used. The method was immunoSEQ multiplex PCR; TCRdb's version includes in-frame clones alone and lacks a portion of them. The sample carries about 64,000 clones, 85% recorded once. The rearrangement uses TRBV27 and TRBJ2-6; no reliable D call. The clonotype originates from a female donor in good health and CMV-seronegative. The specimen sequenced was PBMCs. The CDR3: CASSRDISFSGANVLTF. CDR3 sequence (DNA): TGTGCCAGCAGCCGCGATATCTCCTTCTCTGGGGCCAACGTCCTGACTTTC.